What follows are 12 T cell receptor beta chains derived from one specimen sequenced in a study of T cell responses to AZD1222 COVID-19 vaccine. Generated by immunoSEQ multiplex PCR, the TCRdb table keeps only in-frame clones and is missing some. The sample shows 200,000 to 250,000 clones, about 92% of them seen only once. The source material was peripheral blood, sampled on day 0 of MenACWY control vaccination. The receptors here all came from an adult in good health.

The chain employs TRBV6-2 or TRBV6-3 and TRBJ1-5, with D tentatively TRBD1 (5 bases). Germline CDR1 and CDR2: MNHEY and SVGEGT. Trimming removed 4 bases from V and 7 bases from J, with 14 bases in between. CDR3 length: 14 amino acids. This CDR3 is CASSLGAERQPQHF. The CDR3 DNA reads TGTGCCAGCAGTTTAGGGGCGGAGCGGCAGCCCCAGCATTTT.

CDR3 coding DNA: TGTGCCAGCAGACAAACAGGGAGAGCTAATGAAAAACTGTTTTTT. Residues: CASRQTGRANEKLFF. The V and J genes are TRBV5-5 and TRBJ1-4, with a weak D call TRBD1 (6 bases). CDR1 is SGHKS and CDR2 is YYEKEE in the germline V gene (reference sequence). V was trimmed by 5 bases and J by 3 bases, leaving 14 bases between them. The CDR3 has 15 amino acids.

The chain is built from TRBV19 and TRBJ2-7, with D perhaps matching TRBD2 (7 bases). V lost 6 bases to trimming and J lost 5 bases, with 20 bases between them. Germline CDR1 is LNHDA and CDR2 is SQIVND (reference sequence). This CDR3 has 15 residues. The CDR3 DNA reads TGTGCCAGTAGAGATCCCCGGGGGGCGCGTGACGAGCAGTACTTC. Translating gives CASRDPRGARDEQYF.

The V call is TRBV12-3 or TRBV12-4, the J call TRBJ1-1, with 7 bases identical to TRBD1. The CDR3 has 13 residues. With 6 bases clipped from V and 7 bases from J, the junction kept 8 bases outside the gene matches. CDR3 sequence: CASSPGQSLEAFF. CDR3 nucleotides: TGTGCCAGCAGCCCGGGACAGTCTCTTGAAGCTTTCTTT.

This chain uses TRBV18 with TRBJ1-4, with D possibly matching TRBD1 (5 bases). This CDR3 comprises 14 residues. Trimming took off 0 bases at V and 8 bases at J, with 10 bases between the two ends. Germline V gene data show CDR1 as KGHSH and CDR2 as LQKENI. CDR3: CASSPPGTQEKLFF. For the CDR3, the DNA is TGTGCCAGCTCACCACCCGGGACCCAGGAAAAACTGTTTTTT. The whole variable domain, filled in from reference TRBV18 and TRBJ1-4, reads NAGVMQNPRHLVRRRGQEARLRCSPMKGHSHVYWYRQLPEEGLKFMVYLQKENIIDESGMPKERFSAEFPKEGPSILRIQQVVRGDSAAYFCASSPPGTQEKLFFGSGTQLSVL.

This chain joins TRBV19 and TRBJ1-6; a weak D match, TRBD1 (6 bases). The V gene's germline CDR1 is LNHDA and CDR2 SQIVND (reference sequence). V was pared by 10 bases and J by 7 bases, with 17 bases between. This CDR3 is built from 14 residues. CDR3 loop: CATLPQGRNSPLHF. DNA for the CDR3: TGTGCCACCTTACCCCAGGGGAGGAATTCACCCCTCCACTTT.

This clone came up once. The chain recombines TRBV2 with TRBJ1-1, with unresolved D. CDR3 length equals 13 residues. Germline CDR1 is SNHLY and CDR2 is FYNNEI. Trimming shortened V by 4 bases and J by 4 bases, and 10 bases separated the two germline ends. CDR3 DNA: TGTGCCAGCAGTGGGACGCAAGTCACTGAAGCTTTCTTT. Protein: CASSGTQVTEAFF.

The chain employs TRBV18 and TRBJ2-5, with D hard to call. V was clipped by 4 bases and J by 5 bases, with 17 bases between them. Germline CDR1 is KGHSH and CDR2 is LQKENI. This CDR3 has 15 residues. DNA for the CDR3: TGTGCCAGCTCACAGGCCGGAGATCCCGGCGAGACCCAGTACTTC. Residues: CASSQAGDPGETQYF.

The chain uses TRBV30 and TRBJ1-2; D unresolved. The CDR3 runs 15 residues. From germline, CDR1 is GTSNPN and CDR2 SVGIG (reference sequence). Trimming left V 2 bases short and J 0 bases short, with 13 bases between. The CDR3: CAWSRDHLANYGYTF. Written as DNA, the CDR3 is TGTGCCTGGAGTCGCGATCATTTAGCTAACTATGGCTACACCTTC.

The V call is TRBV6-5, the J call TRBJ1-2, with a tentative D call TRBD1 (6 bases). Per the germline V gene, CDR1 is MNHEY and CDR2 is SVGAGI. V lost 2 bases and J 6 bases, leaving 13 bases between the germline ends. This CDR3 has 14 amino acids. CDR3 sequence reads: CASSYGTGLNGYTF. CDR3 nucleotide sequence: TGTGCCAGCAGTTACGGTACAGGGCTCAATGGCTACACCTTC.

The V call is TRBV4-3, the J call TRBJ1-2, with a weak D call TRBD1 (6 bases). Germline-derived CDR1 and CDR2 are LGHNA and YSLEER. The V gene lost 1 base and the J gene lost 8 bases, with 17 bases spanning the gap. This CDR3 is 15 amino acids long. The chain's CDR3 is CASSQASQGMYGYTF. In DNA, the CDR3 is TGCGCCAGCAGCCAAGCCTCTCAGGGGATGTACGGCTACACCTTC.

The V call is TRBV6-1, the J call TRBJ2-1, with D possibly matching TRBD1 (6 bases). V gave up 2 bases and J gave up 2 bases, with 16 bases separating them. Germline V gene sequence: CDR1 MNHNS, CDR2 SASEGT. The CDR3 contains 17 residues. Here the CDR3 reads CASSERVIQGPYNEQFF. Written as DNA, the CDR3 is TGTGCCAGCAGTGAACGGGTTATACAGGGACCCTACAATGAGCAGTTCTTC.